These 21 T cell receptor beta chains were all obtained from the same sample, sequenced in a study of identifying expanded T cells in peripheral blood. Data came from immunoSEQ multiplex PCR; TCRdb stores just in-frame clones and leaves some out. The sample lists 55,000 to 60,000 clones; roughly 87% were seen once. The material sequenced was blood. These receptors were obtained from a person aged 18-69 years in good health.

This chain connects TRBV5-1 to TRBJ2-6, with a weak D call TRBD1 (5 bases). CDR3 size: 16 residues. The V end lost 5 bases, the J end lost 4 bases, and 16 bases lay between the germline ends. Per germline, CDR1 SGHRS and CDR2 YFSETQ. The CDR3 coding sequence is TGCGCCAGCAGTTCTAATATCAGGGTAGGGGCCAACGTCCTGACTTTC. Residues: CASSSNIRVGANVLTF.

This chain uses TRBV7-2 with TRBJ2-1; possibly TRBD2 for D (5 bases). Germline V gene sequence: CDR1 SGHTA, CDR2 FQGNSA. The CDR3 has 16 amino acids. V was trimmed by 5 bases and J by 0 bases, leaving 14 bases between them. As DNA, the CDR3 is TGTGCCAGCAGCCTGGCCGGGGTGGGCTCCTACAATGAGCAGTTCTTC. Translating it yields CASSLAGVGSYNEQFF.

The CDR3 sequence: CASRRGLAGDGEQFF. DNA for the CDR3: TGTGCCAGCAGGAGGGGTCTAGCGGGAGATGGTGAGCAGTTCTTC. The chain links TRBV2 to TRBJ2-1; 10 nucleotides match TRBD2. The CDR3 sequence is 15 residues long. Germline V lookup: CDR1 SNHLY, CDR2 FYNNEI. The V segment lost 6 bases and the J segment 9 bases; nucleotides outside the gene matches: 11.

The V call is TRBV14, the J call TRBJ1-2, with D maybe TRBD1 (6 bases). The CDR3 is made up of 13 amino acids. The ends were cut back, 1 base at V and 7 bases at J, with 10 bases in the middle. The germline gives CDR1 SGHDN, CDR2 FVKESK. Here the CDR3 DNA reads TGTGCCAGCAGCCAAGTATTAGGGGGTGGCTACACCTTC. Translation: CASSQVLGGGYTF. The full variable domain, with the rest looked up from reference TRBV14 and TRBJ1-2, is EAGVTQFPSHSVIEKGQTVTLRCDPISGHDNLYWYRRVMGKEIKFLLHFVKESKQDESGMPNNRFLAERTGGTYSTLKVQPAELEDSGVYFCASSQVLGGGYTFGSGTRLTVV.

This chain connects TRBV18 to TRBJ1-5; D remains ambiguous. V lost 3 bases and J 7 bases, leaving 7 bases between the germline ends. This CDR3 has 12 amino acids. Looked up from germline, CDR1 is KGHSH and CDR2 is LQKENI. The CDR3, as DNA: TGTGCCAGCTCACCCGGCGCACAGCCCCAGCATTTT. Protein sequence: CASSPGAQPQHF.

The chain combines TRBV21-1 with TRBJ2-1; the DNA was not used to check the table's D call, TRBD1. TRBV21-1 is marked as a pseudogene. The CDR3 totals 13 residues. CDR3 coding DNA: TGTGCCACCATGCATGGGGCCCCTCATGAGCAGTTCTTC. This codes for CATMHGAPHEQFF.

This sequence joins TRBV7-3 and TRBJ2-5; possibly TRBD2 for D (5 bases). Germline loops: CDR1 SGHTA, CDR2 FQGTGA. The CDR3 is made up of 15 amino acids. Between the trimmed V and J ends, which lost 1 base and 2 bases, there was a span of 11 bases. In DNA, the CDR3 is TGTGCCAGCAGCTTAAGGGCCGGGGAACAAGAGACCCAGTACTTC. The encoded protein is CASSLRAGEQETQYF.

The chain combines TRBV30 with TRBJ1-4, with a possible D match to TRBD1 (5 bases). The CDR3 has 14 amino acids. The V and J ends lost 1 base and 12 bases respectively, with 18 bases between them. CDR1 is GTSNPN and CDR2 is SVGIG in the germline V gene (reference sequence). The DNA for the CDR3 is TGTGCCTGGAGTGGACGACCATTATTAGGGGAACTGTTTTTT. It is translated as CAWSGRPLLGELFF.

This chain uses TRBV4-2 with TRBJ1-1; unclear D gene. The CDR3 has 14 amino acids. Germline values: CDR1 LGHNA, CDR2 YNFKEQ. V lost 1 base and J 2 bases, leaving 8 bases between the germline ends. The CDR3 DNA reads TGTGCCAGCAGCCAAGGCTCGGGAAACACTGAAGCTTTCTTT. Its translation is CASSQGSGNTEAFF.

This chain joins TRBV28 and TRBJ2-7; a possible D gene is TRBD1 (6 bases). CDR3 length equals 14 residues. CDR1 MDHEN and CDR2 SYDVKM come from the germline V gene. V dropped 10 bases and J dropped 2 bases, with 18 bases sitting between them. In DNA, the CDR3 is TGTGCCACACGTGGGACACGCAAAACCTACGAGCAGTACTTC. Translated: CATRGTRKTYEQYF.

This sequence joins TRBV28 and TRBJ2-2; 10 bases map to TRBD1. This CDR3 is built from 17 residues. The V and J ends lost 2 bases and 2 bases, in that order; junction bases with no gene match: 5. The V gene's germline CDR1 is MDHEN and CDR2 SYDVKM. The CDR3 loop reads CASSLPGQGFNTGELFF. In DNA, the CDR3 is TGTGCCAGCAGTTTACCGGGACAGGGGTTCAACACCGGGGAGCTGTTTTTT.

The V call is TRBV28, the J call TRBJ2-1; D unresolved. The length of the CDR3 is 10 residues. The germline V gene has CDR1 MDHEN and CDR2 SYDVKM. Here the CDR3 DNA reads TGTGCGGTCTCGTACAATGAGCAGTTCTTC. Amino acids: CAVSYNEQFF.

The J gene is TRBJ2-1, the V gene TRBV21-1; the DNA was not used to check the table's D call, TRBD2. TRBV21-1 represents a pseudogene. This CDR3 has 18 residues. This CDR3 is CASSKAWRGPSSYNEQFF. In DNA, the CDR3 is TGTGCCAGCAGCAAAGCATGGAGGGGCCCTAGCTCCTACAATGAGCAGTTCTTC.

The rearrangement links TRBV9 to TRBJ2-3, with TRBD1 matching over 10 bases. The CDR3 runs 18 residues. V was clipped by 0 bases and J by 6 bases; unmatched bases: 13. CDR1 is SGDLS and CDR2 is YYNGEE in the germline V gene. CDR3 in amino acids: CASSVGAQTGGGTDTQYF. CDR3 nucleotide sequence: TGTGCCAGCAGCGTAGGGGCCCAGACAGGGGGCGGGACGGATACGCAGTATTTT.

The rearrangement uses TRBV9 and TRBJ1-5, with D hard to call. V shed 4 bases and J shed 6 bases, with 14 bases lying between them. The germline gives CDR1 SGDLS, CDR2 YYNGEE. CDR3 length equals 14 residues. The CDR3 coding sequence is TGTGCCAGCAGCCCCGTGGAGGCGGGTCAGCCCCAGCATTTT. Protein: CASSPVEAGQPQHF. The whole variable domain, remainder taken from reference TRBV9 and TRBJ1-5, is DSGVTQTPKHLITATGQRVTLRCSPRSGDLSVYWYQQSLDQGLQFLIQYYNGEERAKGNILERFSAQQFPDLHSELNLSSLELGDSALYFCASSPVEAGQPQHFGDGTRLSIL.

The chain is built from TRBV6-1 and TRBJ2-7; D is unresolved. Trimming pared 6 bases from V and 8 bases from J, leaving 17 bases between. CDR3 size: 13 residues. The germline gives CDR1 MNHNS, CDR2 SASEGT. The CDR3 region has the DNA TGTGCCAGCAGGGCCGGCGGTGGCATTCAGCAGTACTTC. Translating gives CASRAGGGIQQYF.

The V call is TRBV27, the J call TRBJ2-2; the D gene is possibly TRBD1 (6 bases). The CDR3 has 14 residues. With 2 bases removed from V and 4 bases from J, the gap between germline ends came to 8 bases. CDR1 MNHEY and CDR2 SMNVEV come from the germline V gene (reference sequence). In DNA form, the CDR3 reads TGTGCCAGCAGTTTACAGGGGCCCACCGGGGAGCTGTTTTTT. As protein: CASSLQGPTGELFF.

The genes are TRBV5-4 and TRBJ2-7, with 9 bases matching TRBD1. V lost 3 bases and J lost 4; bases outside the gene matches: 2. CDR3 length: 13 amino acids. Germline V gene lookup returns CDR1 SGHNT and CDR2 YYREEE (reference sequence). CDR3 in amino acids: CASSWGTGYEQYF. DNA of the CDR3: TGTGCCAGCAGCTGGGGGACAGGGTACGAGCAGTACTTC.

The chain has TRBV19 and TRBJ2-3; D unclear. Trimming took 5 bases from V and 3 from J, leaving 12 bases between them. This CDR3 region has 14 residues. Germline V gene lookup returns CDR1 LNHDA and CDR2 SQIVND (reference sequence). The CDR3 DNA follows: TGTGCCAGTAGTCGCCTACACGATACAGATACGCAGTATTTT. This encodes CASSRLHDTDTQYF.

The sample holds one count of this clone. The chain employs TRBV4-3 and TRBJ1-3; D ambiguous. Per the germline V gene, CDR1 is LGHNA and CDR2 is YSLEER. Trimming pared 2 bases from V and 3 bases from J, leaving 5 bases between. The CDR3 totals 13 residues. The CDR3 coding sequence is TGCGCCAGCAGCCAAAAGCTTGGAAACACCATATATTTT. It yields the protein CASSQKLGNTIYF.

The chain has TRBV9 and TRBJ1-2; tentatively, D is TRBD1 (5 bases). The CDR3 length is 15 residues. CDR1 and CDR2 from the germline V gene are SGDLS and YYNGEE. V was trimmed by 4 bases and J by 2 bases, leaving 15 bases between them. The CDR3 DNA is TGTGCCAGCAGCCCCGGGGGAGGGGCCAACTATGGCTACACCTTC. It specifies CASSPGGGANYGYTF.